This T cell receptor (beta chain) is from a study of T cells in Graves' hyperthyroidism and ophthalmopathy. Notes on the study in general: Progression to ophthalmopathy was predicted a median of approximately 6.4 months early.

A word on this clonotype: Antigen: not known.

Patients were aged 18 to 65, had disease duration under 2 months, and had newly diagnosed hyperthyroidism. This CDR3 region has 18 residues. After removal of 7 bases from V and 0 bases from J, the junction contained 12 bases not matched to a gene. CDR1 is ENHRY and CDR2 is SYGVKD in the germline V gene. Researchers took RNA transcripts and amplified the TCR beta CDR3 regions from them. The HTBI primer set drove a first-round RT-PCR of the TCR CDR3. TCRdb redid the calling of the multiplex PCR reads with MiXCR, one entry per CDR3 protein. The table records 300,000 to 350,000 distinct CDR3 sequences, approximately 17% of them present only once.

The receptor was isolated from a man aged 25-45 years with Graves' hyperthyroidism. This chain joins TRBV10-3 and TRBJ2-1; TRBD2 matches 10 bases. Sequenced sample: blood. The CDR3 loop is CAIKGSGRTSYSYNEQFF. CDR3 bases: TGTGCCATCAAAGGTAGCGGGAGGACCTCCTACTCCTACAATGAGCAGTTCTTC.